These T cell receptor beta chains were read from a single sample in a study of cytomegalovirus exposure and HLA in healthy donors. Only in-frame clones appear in the TCRdb table, and some are missing; sequencing was by immunoSEQ multiplex PCR. The sample yields about 98,000 clones, around nine tenths seen once. The sample comprised PBMCs. The receptor source for this set is a woman aged 30 to 39 in good health and CMV-seronegative. CDR3s leave out the opening cysteine and the closing phenylalanine or tryptophan. D genes are given only for firm matches.

j_call v_call d_call cdr3_aa
TRBJ1-1 TRBV29-1 NA SVEFARNTEAF
TRBJ2-5 TRBV5-1 NA ASSTVQETQY
TRBJ2-2 TRBV5-1 NA ASTAIGQGGTGELF
TRBJ1-1 TRBV5-1 NA ASRRGNTEAF
TRBJ2-7 TRBV6-1 NA ASSFTGEQY
TRBJ2-1 TRBV27 TRBD1 ASRPGSGQVDNEQF
TRBJ2-7 TRBV18 NA ASSPRGFYEQY
TRBJ2-1 TRBV7-3 TRBD2 ASSLTIGGNYEQF
TRBJ1-1 TRBV18 TRBD1 ASSPPRQGRNTEAF
TRBJ1-1 TRBV29-1 NA SVASGDHLTEAF
TRBJ1-1 TRBV6-5 NA ASEPEGRTEAF
TRBJ2-1 TRBV9 TRBD2 ASSALGPTSGRGYNEQF
TRBJ1-2 TRBV14 NA ASSQARDYGYT
TRBJ2-7 TRBV27 TRBD1 ASSLLTGAGPYEQY
TRBJ2-2 TRBV28 TRBD1 ASSFLGTAFGELF
TRBJ2-3 TRBV27 TRBD2 ASSSSGVTDTQY
TRBJ1-2 TRBV4-3 NA ASSQDLNYGYT
TRBJ1-2 TRBV5-1 TRBD1 ASSSGTGRGYT
TRBJ2-5 TRBV11-2 NA ASSTTGRQETQY
TRBJ1-2 TRBV5-1 TRBD1 ASSLGWTGIESEDGYT
TRBJ1-3 TRBV6-1 TRBD1 ASSVGTGIFSGNTIY
TRBJ1-5 TRBV18 NA ASSPRDTHNQPQH
TRBJ2-2 TRBV6-5 NA ASTRVGTGELF
TRBJ2-7 TRBV11-2 TRBD2 ASSADPSGREQY
TRBJ2-1 TRBV28 TRBD2 ASSLWASGSTYEQF
TRBJ1-3 TRBV4-2 NA ASSQDIPAVISGNTIY
TRBJ2-7 TRBV9 NA ASSVGQSSTYEQY
TRBJ2-6 TRBV4-3 NA ASSRYRGSGANVLT
TRBJ2-3 TRBV2 TRBD2 ASSLQPTSGGEDTQY
TRBJ1-5 TRBV19 TRBD1 ASSTDRVNQPQH
TRBJ2-3 TRBV19 TRBD1 ASSPNTGGDRSDTQY
TRBJ1-2 TRBV27 NA ASSYRGLEGYT
TRBJ1-1 TRBV10-2 NA ASRTDVQAF
TRBJ1-1 TRBV6-1 NA ASLGLTTGTEAF
TRBJ2-2 TRBV5-1 NA ASSIRTGGDGELF
TRBJ1-3 TRBV7-6 NA ASSLLTQVTGNSGNTIY
TRBJ1-2 TRBV7-9 NA ASSPRWGLGYGYT
TRBJ1-5 TRBV2 TRBD1 ASTLRGQGQPQH
TRBJ2-7 TRBV5-6 TRBD1 ASSYGTGGAEQY
TRBJ2-7 TRBV7-2 NA ASSLSGSSYEQY
TRBJ1-1 TRBV19 NA ASSPVGRGTEAF
TRBJ1-1 TRBV7-6 TRBD1 ASSLGSSTGKNTEAF
TRBJ2-5 TRBV2 TRBD1 ASSESGTGRETQY
TRBJ2-1 TRBV4-2 NA ASKLAGHNEQF
TRBJ2-6 TRBV19 NA ATHEEGGLWANVLT
TRBJ2-3 TRBV9 TRBD2 ASSGVGEAGLFSTDTQY